Sequencing of this T cell receptor (beta chain) was carried out in a study of T-cell reconstitution after alpha-beta-depleted transplantation in children. This CDR3 is 16 amino acids long. The germline gives CDR1 DFQATT, CDR2 SNEGSKA (reference sequence). J was trimmed by 0 bases and V by 0 bases; bases with no gene match: 7. Preparation of the TCRbeta library used unique molecular identifiers. Each CDR3 protein gets one entry after TCRdb re-called the PCR reads with MiXCR. This sample has roughly 350,000 distinct CDR3 sequences, with 10% found just once. This TCR derives from a human donor who donated a stem cell graft to a child with acute lymphoblastic leukemia. Source: PBMCs from the stem cell graft donor, taken from the stem cell graft. This chain joins TRBV20-1 and TRBJ2-7, with TRBD2 identical over 8 bases. The CDR3 DNA sequence: TGCAGTGCTAGAGACTACCAACTAGCGGACTCCTACGAGCAGTACTTC. This sequence encodes CSARDYQLADSYEQYF.